The 25 T cell receptor beta chains reported below all come from one sample, sequenced in a study of early T cells in non-severe SARS-CoV-2 infection. Each CDR3 protein is one row after TCRdb ran MiXCR on the 5' RACE reads. Of 55,000 to 75,000 distinct CDR3 sequences listed, 6.5% to 8.5% are singletons. The sample consisted of whole blood. All receptors derive from an adult who was a healthcare worker with PCR-confirmed SARS-CoV-2 infection or an uninfected control (not recorded which).

The chain joins TRBV20-1 to TRBJ2-7, with D hard to call. CDR1 is DFQATT, CDR2 SNEGSKA, per germline (reference sequence). The CDR3 length is 13 residues. V lost 1 base, J lost 2 bases, and 9 bases lay in between. The CDR3 DNA sequence: TGCAGTGCTAGAGTTGGCACTGCCTACGAGCAGTACTTC. It encodes CSARVGTAYEQYF.

The J gene is TRBJ2-1, the V gene TRBV28; weak D call: TRBD2 (6 bases). Germline CDR1 MDHEN, CDR2 SYDVKM. This CDR3 has 15 residues. V lost 3 bases and J lost 4, with 13 bases in between. CDR3 residues: CASSLGGEGYNEQFF. The DNA of the CDR3 is TGTGCCAGCAGTTTGGGGGGAGAGGGTTACAATGAGCAGTTCTTC.

This clonotype has at least ten counts. The genes are TRBV7-9 and TRBJ2-5; D could derive from TRBD1 or TRBD2 (5 bases each). Germline lookup yields CDR1 SEHNR and CDR2 FQNEAQ (reference sequence). Trimming removed 7 bases at V and 6 bases at J, with 21 bases between. The CDR3 extends over 15 amino acids. CDR3 in DNA: TGTGCCAGCACCCCGGACACCGGGGCGTGGAAGACCCAGTACTTC. Translation gives CASTPDTGAWKTQYF.

The sample holds many counts of this clonotype. The chain joins TRBV3-1 to TRBJ2-7; no firm D call. The V end was cut by 4 bases, the J end by 3 bases, with 7 bases between. The CDR3 has 12 residues. Germline CDR1 reads LGHDT; CDR2 reads YNNKEL (reference sequence). The CDR3 DNA reads as TGTGCCAGCAGCCCCCAAATCTACGAGCAGTACTTC. Translating gives CASSPQIYEQYF.

In its sample, this clonotype was seen a few times. The chain links TRBV2 to TRBJ1-1; the D gene is possibly TRBD1 (6 bases). Germline lookup yields CDR1 SNHLY and CDR2 FYNNEI. The CDR3 has 13 amino acids. Trimming took off 8 bases at V and 0 bases at J, with 10 bases between the two ends. The CDR3 DNA reads TGTGCCAGCGGGGACAACATGAACACTGAAGCTTTCTTT. It encodes CASGDNMNTEAFF.

Comments on this clonotype: One end of the junction fails to match germline, which may point to a read error. V usage is TRBV7-6 and J usage is TRBJ2-6; D is undetermined. The CDR3 has 16 amino acids. Per the germline V gene, CDR1 is SGHVS and CDR2 is FNYEAQ. The CDR3 reads CVSSLRPSSGANVLTF. For the CDR3, the DNA is TGTGTCAGCAGTTTAAGACCGAGCTCTGGGGCCAACGTCCTGACTTTC.

The table lists this clonotype with many counts. The rearrangement uses TRBV7-6 and TRBJ1-5; D unclear. Germline CDR1 SGHVS, CDR2 FNYEAQ. The germline V and J ends were trimmed by 4 bases and 3 bases, with 7 bases remaining between them. This CDR3 has 13 residues. The CDR3 sequence: CASSSQINQPQHF. The CDR3 DNA sequence: TGTGCCAGCAGCTCACAGATCAATCAGCCCCAGCATTTT.

The genes are TRBV7-2 and TRBJ1-5; D gene uncertain. Trimming shortened V by 2 bases and J by 8 bases, and 16 bases separated the two germline ends. This CDR3 contains 15 residues. Germline CDR1 and CDR2: SGHTA and FQGNSA. CDR3 DNA: TGTGCCAGCAGCTTACAGCACGGGGAAGCGGAGCCCCAGCATTTT. It yields the protein CASSLQHGEAEPQHF.

The rearrangement links TRBV5-1 to TRBJ2-5, with a weak D call TRBD1 (6 bases). The germline gives CDR1 SGHRS, CDR2 YFSETQ. The CDR3 contains 15 residues. Trimming left V 1 base short and J 5 bases short, with 15 bases between. CDR3 nucleotides: TGCGCCAGCAGCTTGTTACAGGGTAGTGGCGAGACCCAGTACTTC. Translation: CASSLLQGSGETQYF.

In its sample, this clonotype was seen many times. V gene TRBV21-1 combines with J gene TRBJ2-2; TRBD2, the table's D call, lacks a check against the DNA. TRBV21-1 is recorded as a pseudogene. This CDR3 spans 16 amino acids. The CDR3 region has the DNA TGTGCCAGCAGCAAAGGCTCCTTGCTAGACACCGGGGAGCTGTTTTTT. Translation: CASSKGSLLDTGELFF.

Ten or more counts support this clonotype. The J gene is TRBJ2-1, the V gene TRBV7-3; D uncertain. The CDR3 extends over 15 amino acids. Germline CDR1 and CDR2: SGHTA and FQGTGA. The V end was cut by 2 bases, the J end by 3 bases, with 11 bases between. The CDR3 reads CASSLSSTSYNEQFF. Here the CDR3 DNA reads TGTGCCAGCAGCTTATCCTCAACCAGCTACAATGAGCAGTTCTTC.

This clonotype was found a few times. The V gene is TRBV19, the J gene TRBJ1-2; perhaps TRBD1 as D (6 bases). The V gene's germline CDR1 is LNHDA and CDR2 SQIVND (reference sequence). This CDR3 contains 12 residues. The V end was cut by 6 bases, the J end by 7 bases, with 12 bases between. The CDR3 DNA follows: TGTGCCAGTAGCCGTGGGGGCCTTGGCTACACCTTC. This gives the protein CASSRGGLGYTF. Filled out from reference TRBV19 and TRBJ1-2, the complete variable domain reads DGGITQSPKYLFRKEGQNVTLSCEQNLNHDAMYWYRQDPGQGLRLIYYSQIVNDFQKGDIAEGYSVSREKKESFPLTVTSAQKNPTAFYLCASSRGGLGYTFGSGTRLTVV.

CDR3 in amino acids: CASSFGLAWDHEQYF. Written as DNA, the CDR3 is TGTGCCAGCAGCTTCGGACTAGCGTGGGACCACGAGCAGTACTTC. The chain employs TRBV5-4 and TRBJ2-7; 9 nucleotides agree with TRBD2. The ends lost 2 bases at V and 5 bases at J; junction bases unmatched: 8. The CDR3 runs to 15 residues. CDR1 is SGHNT, CDR2 YYREEE, per germline (reference sequence).

This clonotype turned up a few times. The chain recombines TRBV20-1 with TRBJ2-3; D gene ambiguous. The CDR3 consists of 13 residues. Trimming stripped 3 bases from V and 0 bases from J, with 7 bases between. Germline V lookup: CDR1 DFQATT, CDR2 SNEGSKA (reference sequence). The CDR3 sequence: CSARTPSTDTQYF. The CDR3 DNA sequence: TGCAGTGCTAGGACACCAAGCACAGATACGCAGTATTTT.

Ten or more counts support this clonotype. One end of the junction fails to match germline, which may point to a read error. J is TRBJ1-1 and V is TRBV28, with D possibly matching TRBD1 (6 bases). This CDR3 is built from 11 residues. Germline-derived CDR1 and CDR2 are MDHEN and SYDVKM. DNA of the CDR3: TGTGCCAGCAGTCCACCGGGACAAAGAGGCTTT. As protein: CASSPPGQRGF.

This clonotype was detected many times. This chain connects TRBV7-9 to TRBJ2-7; D gene ambiguous. The germline gives CDR1 SEHNR, CDR2 FQNEAQ (reference sequence). With 5 bases removed from V and 5 bases from J, the gap between germline ends came to 7 bases. The length of the CDR3 is 11 residues. The DNA for the CDR3 is TGTGCCAGCAGCCCCGCCGACGAGCAGTACTTC. It specifies CASSPADEQYF. The full variable domain, rest sourced from reference TRBV7-9 and TRBJ2-7, is DTGVSQNPRHKITKRGQNVTFRCDPISEHNRLYWYRQTLGQGPEFLTYFQNEAQLEKSRLLSDRFSAERPKGSFSTLEIQRTEQGDSAMYLCASSPADEQYFGPGTRLTVT.

The table lists this clonotype with many counts. At one end, the junction sequence differs from germline, possibly due to a read error. The chain couples TRBV2 to TRBJ2-3; D is ambiguous. Germline V lookup: CDR1 SNHLY, CDR2 FYNNEI. The length of the CDR3 is 12 residues. The CDR3 DNA reads TGTGCCAGCAGTGAAGCCCAGCCTGGAAAGGATTTT. Protein sequence: CASSEAQPGKDF.

This clonotype was observed a handful of times. The CDR3 loop is CAWTIGSTEAFF. CDR3 bases: TGTGCCTGGACAATAGGAAGCACTGAAGCTTTCTTT. The genes are TRBV30 and TRBJ1-1; D not resolved. The V gene lost 4 bases and the J gene lost 4 bases, with 10 bases spanning the gap. The germline CDR1 and CDR2 sequences are GTSNPN and SVGIG (reference sequence). This CDR3 has 12 amino acids.

This clonotype occurred many times. The genes are TRBV24-1 and TRBJ2-3, with D possibly matching TRBD2 (5 bases). Deletions cut 4 bases from V and 4 bases from J, with 14 bases between. CDR1 is KGHDR, CDR2 SFDVKD, per germline. CDR3 length: 15 residues. The CDR3 DNA is TGTGCCACCAGTGACAGCGGAACCTCGGCAGATACGCAGTATTTT. It translates to CATSDSGTSADTQYF.

This clonotype was detected many times. The chain couples TRBV28 to TRBJ1-5, with a tentative D call TRBD1 (6 bases). The V gene's germline CDR1 is MDHEN and CDR2 SYDVKM. This CDR3 region has 15 residues. V was cut by 4 bases and J by 0 bases, with 10 bases left in between. The CDR3 nucleotides are TGTGCCAGCAGTTGGGGGGCTGGTAGCAATCAGCCCCAGCATTTT. It specifies CASSWGAGSNQPQHF.

The chain combines TRBV30 with TRBJ1-2; 8 bases are shared with TRBD1. Germline-derived CDR1 and CDR2 are GTSNPN and SVGIG (reference sequence). The CDR3 runs to 15 residues. With 2 bases clipped from V and 4 bases from J, the junction kept 9 bases outside the gene matches. As DNA, the CDR3 is TGTGCCTGGAGTCCCCTCGACAGGGGAGGCTATGGCTACACCTTC. Protein: CAWSPLDRGGYGYTF.

The CDR3 sequence is CASSTTGGEDYGYTF. CDR3 bases: TGCGCCAGCAGCACGACAGGGGGCGAGGACTATGGCTACACCTTC. The chain couples TRBV5-1 to TRBJ1-2, with TRBD1 identical over 10 bases. V trimming: 4 bases; J trimming: 3 bases; junction bases outside the gene matches: 6. This CDR3 is built from 15 residues. Germline loops: CDR1 SGHRS, CDR2 YFSETQ.

This clonotype was seen at least ten times. J is TRBJ2-2 and V is TRBV11-2; D ambiguous. CDR1 and CDR2 from the germline V gene are SGHAT and FQNNGV. This CDR3 has 12 amino acids. Deletions cut 5 bases from V and 6 bases from J, with 7 bases between. In DNA form, the CDR3 reads TGTGCCAGCAGCCCGGTCGCCGGGGAGCTGTTTTTT. Its protein product is CASSPVAGELFF.

V gene TRBV7-3 combines with J gene TRBJ2-3; D is unresolved. The CDR3 has 15 residues. Trimming stripped 6 bases from V and 0 bases from J, with 13 bases between. Germline CDR1 SGHTA, CDR2 FQGTGA. The DNA for the CDR3 is TGTGCCAGCAGTCGCGACTCAACTAGCACAGATACGCAGTATTTT. Its protein product is CASSRDSTSTDTQYF.

This clonotype was seen a few times. V and J are TRBV6-6 and TRBJ2-7; possibly TRBD1 for D (5 bases). CDR1 and CDR2 (germline): MNHNY, SVGAGI (reference sequence). There are 13 residues in the CDR3. The V end lost 6 bases, the J end lost 4 bases, and 13 bases lay between the germline ends. The CDR3 DNA reads TGTGCCAGCAGCCCCGAGACAGAGTACGAGCAGTACTTC. Its protein is CASSPETEYEQYF.